The 8 T cell receptor beta chains below were found in one sample sequenced in a study of T-cell reconstitution after alpha-beta-depleted transplantation in children (TCRdb year 2016). The library relied on PCR. TCRdb shows the sequencer as Illumina HiSeq 2500. TCR library preparation used molecular barcoding, with unique molecular identifiers applied to normalize quantification of the TCRbeta repertoire. The public reads were reanalyzed by TCRdb: fastp trimming at Q25, MiXCR alignment, in-frame beta chains only. Each record represents a unique CDR3 protein, reported with the most common genes and DNA among its rows. The sample table holds roughly 300,000 distinct CDR3 sequences, of which about a tenth were seen once. 2% to 3% of the sample belongs to the ten largest clones. The input for sequencing was PBMCs from the stem cell graft donor, taken from the stem cell graft. All receptors come from a human donor who donated a stem cell graft to a child with acute lymphoblastic leukemia.

There are a few counts of this clonotype. The gene calls are TRBV27 and TRBJ1-5; D remains ambiguous. Trimming took 8 bases from V and 2 from J, leaving 7 bases between them. CDR1 MNHEY and CDR2 SMNVEV come from the germline V gene (reference sequence). The CDR3 loop spans 12 amino acids. In nucleotides, the CDR3 is TGTGCCAGCGGGCGGGGCAATCAGCCCCAGCATTTT. Its translation: CASGRGNQPQHF.

V usage is TRBV2 and J usage is TRBJ2-7; D is ambiguous. The CDR3 spans 13 residues. Germline V lookup: CDR1 SNHLY, CDR2 FYNNEI. Trimming stripped 4 bases from V and 6 bases from J, with 13 bases between. The CDR3 sequence is CASSGGRASEQYF. DNA of the CDR3: TGTGCCAGCAGTGGAGGTCGGGCGAGCGAGCAGTACTTC.

Of note for this clonotype: This CDR3 fails to terminate in the conserved phenylalanine or tryptophan, so it likely reflects a read error. The CDR3 region has the DNA TGCGCCAGCAGCTTGCCAGCGGGTGACACCGGGGAGCTGTTTTCT. Protein: CASSLPAGDTGELFS. The chain employs TRBV5-1 and TRBJ2-2; a weak D match, TRBD2 (6 bases). V shed 1 base and J shed 3 bases, with 10 bases lying between them. Germline V CDR1 and CDR2: SGHRS, YFSETQ. This CDR3 has 15 residues.

The table lists this clonotype with a few counts. The chain uses TRBV7-2 and TRBJ2-7; D uncertain. The V gene lost 5 bases and the J gene lost 4 bases, with 21 bases spanning the gap. Germline lookup yields CDR1 SGHTA and CDR2 FQGNSA. CDR3 length equals 16 residues. CDR3: CASSLDGSAYVYEQYF. CDR3 in DNA: TGTGCCAGCAGCCTCGACGGGTCGGCCTACGTTTACGAGCAGTACTTC.

The J gene is TRBJ2-7, the V gene TRBV9; D gene uncertain. The CDR3 extends over 12 amino acids. V gave up 0 bases and J gave up 2 bases, with 3 bases separating them. CDR1 is SGDLS and CDR2 is YYNGEE in the germline V gene. This CDR3 reads CASSVGPYEQYF. CDR3 sequence (DNA): TGTGCCAGCAGCGTAGGACCCTACGAGCAGTACTTC.

The table lists this clonotype with a few counts. The chain joins TRBV7-2 to TRBJ2-1, with a tentative D call TRBD2 (6 bases). Germline V gives CDR1 SGHTA, CDR2 FQGNSA. With 2 bases removed from V and 7 bases from J, the gap between germline ends came to 12 bases. This CDR3 comprises 14 residues. CDR3 in DNA: TGTGCCAGCAGCTTATTTAGCGGTATTAATGAGCAGTTCTTC. This translates into CASSLFSGINEQFF.

This clonotype was detected many times. The chain links TRBV5-1 to TRBJ2-4; tentative D call: TRBD2 (5 bases). Germline lookup yields CDR1 SGHRS and CDR2 YFSETQ. Trimming cost V 4 bases and J 5 bases, with 22 bases left between them. CDR3 length: 17 residues. The CDR3 sequence: CASSPRPPGVGENIQYF. The CDR3 region has the DNA TGCGCCAGCAGCCCCCGCCCACCCGGGGTTGGTGAAAACATTCAGTACTTC.

This clonotype was detected ten times or more. The rearrangement joins TRBV5-1 to TRBJ2-1; the match to TRBD2 covers 9 bases. The CDR3 length is 15 residues. CDR1 is SGHRS and CDR2 is YFSETQ in the germline V gene. V gave up 1 base and J gave up 5 bases; unmatched junction bases: 4. The CDR3 bases are TGCGCCAGCAGCTTGTTTAGCGGGAGCCACAATGAGCAGTTCTTC. Its translation: CASSLFSGSHNEQFF.